Below, 32 T cell receptor beta chains from the same sample are listed, as sequenced in a study of beta chain features in type 1 diabetes. The isolated RNA, all of it, was reverse transcribed, so expressed TCRB transcripts were what got sequenced. TCRdb's table, derived via immunoSEQ multiplex PCR, lists solely in-frame clones and lacks some. The data show about 930,000 clones, about a sixth seen once. Material for sequencing was naive CD4+ T cells from blood. These receptors were collected from a woman younger than 35 in good health.

The chain employs TRBV7-3 and TRBJ2-7; 7 bases map to TRBD1. Trimming cost V 5 bases and J 5 bases; bases outside gene matches: 9. The CDR3 is made up of 14 amino acids. CDR1 is SGHTA and CDR2 is FQGTGA in the germline V gene. CDR3 DNA: TGTGCCAGCAGCCGCAGGGGGAATAGCGACGAGCAGTACTTC. This encodes CASSRRGNSDEQYF.

Many counts were recorded for this clone. The sample holds other DNA sequences that translate to the same CDR3. The V call is TRBV19, the J call TRBJ1-5, with unresolved D. V was trimmed by 3 bases and J by 4 bases, leaving 7 bases between them. CDR3 length: 13 residues. Germline loops: CDR1 LNHDA, CDR2 SQIVND (reference sequence). The CDR3 here is CASSIAPNQPQHF. In nucleotides, the CDR3 is TGTGCCAGTAGTATCGCACCAAATCAGCCCCAGCATTTT.

The chain joins TRBV5-1 to TRBJ2-5; 14 positions match TRBD2. J lost 5 bases, V lost 3 bases, and 3 bases had no gene match. This CDR3 is built from 15 residues. Germline V CDR1 and CDR2: SGHRS, YFSETQ. The CDR3 reads CASSSGTSGSETQYF. CDR3 coding DNA: TGCGCCAGCAGCTCTGGGACTAGCGGGAGTGAGACCCAGTACTTC. The full variable domain, completed using reference TRBV5-1 and TRBJ2-5, is KAGVTQTPRYLIKTRGQQVTLSCSPISGHRSVSWYQQTPGQGLQFLFEYFSETQRNKGNFPGRFSGRQFSNSRSEMNVSTLELGDSALYLCASSSGTSGSETQYFGPGTRLLVL.

The V and J genes are TRBV20-1 and TRBJ2-1; D gene uncertain. The CDR3 is made up of 10 amino acids. CDR1 and CDR2 from the germline V gene are DFQATT and SNEGSKA (reference sequence). Trimming stripped 2 bases from V and 8 bases from J, with 4 bases between. The CDR3, as DNA: TGCAGTGCTAGATCCCATGAGCAGTTCTTC. Residues: CSARSHEQFF.

This clone was seen a handful of times. The chain combines TRBV7-2 with TRBJ2-2; tentatively, D is TRBD1 (6 bases). In germline, CDR1 is SGHTA, CDR2 FQGNSA. The V end lost 2 bases, the J end lost 6 bases, and 10 bases lay between the germline ends. The length of the CDR3 is 14 residues. CDR3 amino acids: CASSLTPGAGELFF. As DNA, the CDR3 is TGTGCCAGCAGCTTAACTCCAGGGGCCGGGGAGCTGTTTTTT. The whole variable domain, remainder taken from reference TRBV7-2 and TRBJ2-2, is GAGVSQSPSNKVTEKGKDVELRCDPISGHTALYWYRQSLGQGLEFLIYFQGNSAPDKSGLPSDRFSAERTGGSVSTLTIQRTQQEDSAVYLCASSLTPGAGELFFGEGSRLTVL.

The rearrangement uses TRBV6-5 and TRBJ2-7; 7 nucleotides match TRBD1. The CDR3 runs 15 residues. Germline lookup yields CDR1 MNHEY and CDR2 SVGAGI. V lost 6 bases and J lost 0; bases outside the gene matches: 8. The DNA for the CDR3 is TGTGCCAGCAGACCCAGACAGGGCCGCTCCTACGAGCAGTACTTC. Translated, it gives CASRPRQGRSYEQYF.

DNA of the CDR3: TGCAGCGTCGTCCCAGGAGGGGCCACGGAGACCCAGTACTTC. Amino acids: CSVVPGGATETQYF. The V gene is TRBV29-1, the J gene TRBJ2-5; tentatively, D is TRBD2 (6 bases). There are 14 residues in the CDR3. With 6 bases removed from V and 5 bases from J, the gap between germline ends came to 19 bases. From germline, CDR1 is SQVTM and CDR2 ANQGSEA.

This clone was counted a few times. One end of the junction fails to match germline, which may point to a read error. This rearrangement joins TRBV19 to TRBJ2-1, with a possible D match to TRBD2 (6 bases). Per the germline V gene, CDR1 is LNHDA and CDR2 is SQIVND (reference sequence). The length of the CDR3 is 15 residues. CDR3: CASSPRGDSNNEQFF. The DNA of the CDR3 is TGTGCCAGTAGTCCCAGAGGGGACTCCAACAATGAGCAGTTCTTC.

This sequence joins TRBV7-9 and TRBJ2-7; the D gene is possibly TRBD1 (6 bases). The V end was cut by 7 bases, the J end by 0 bases, with 13 bases between. The CDR3 has 14 residues. Germline V gene sequence: CDR1 SEHNR, CDR2 FQNEAQ (reference sequence). CDR3 coding DNA: TGTGCCAGCACGCCACAGGGAAGCTCCTACGAGCAGTACTTC. Its protein is CASTPQGSSYEQYF.

This clone was seen a few times. The chain links TRBV28 to TRBJ2-4; TRBD2 matches 8 bases. CDR1 and CDR2 from the germline V gene are MDHEN and SYDVKM. J gave up 0 bases and V 8 bases, and 9 bases lay outside the gene matches. The CDR3 extends over 16 amino acids. CDR3 protein: CASQPSAGGAKNIQYF. The CDR3 DNA reads as TGTGCCAGCCAACCTTCGGCGGGAGGAGCCAAAAACATTCAGTACTTC.

In its sample, this clone was seen a few times. The V gene is TRBV6-6, the J gene TRBJ1-1, with 10 bases matching TRBD1. J gave up 4 bases and V 6 bases, and 8 bases lay outside the gene matches. The CDR3 contains 15 residues. Germline values: CDR1 MNHNY, CDR2 SVGAGI (reference sequence). The CDR3 is CASRIRDRGFTEAFF. The CDR3 bases are TGTGCCAGCAGAATCCGGGACAGGGGTTTCACTGAAGCTTTCTTT.

This chain connects TRBV4-2 to TRBJ2-1, with TRBD1 as a possible D gene (6 bases). Trimming removed 0 bases at V and 9 bases at J, with 9 bases between. The CDR3 extends over 13 amino acids. Germline values: CDR1 LGHNA, CDR2 YNFKEQ. The CDR3, as DNA: TGTGCCAGCAGCCAAGAATTGGGGGCTGAGCAGTTCTTC. It codes for CASSQELGAEQFF.

The chain couples TRBV19 to TRBJ1-5, with D possibly TRBD1 on 6 matching bases. V was shortened by 6 bases and J by 6 bases, with 18 bases between the two germline ends. Germline values: CDR1 LNHDA, CDR2 SQIVND (reference sequence). The CDR3 covers 15 residues. Here the CDR3 DNA reads TGTGCCAGTAGGGAACAGGGAGATCGGGGTCAGCCCCAGCATTTT. Encoded protein: CASREQGDRGQPQHF.

This clone was seen a handful of times. The chain couples TRBV21-1 to TRBJ1-3; the table's D call, TRBD1, was not checked against the DNA. TRBV21-1 is listed as a pseudogene. The CDR3 runs 19 residues. DNA for the CDR3: TGTGCCAGCAGCAAGCCGCCGTCCGTACAGGGCCACTCTGGAAACACCATATATTTT. It is translated as CASSKPPSVQGHSGNTIYF.

The V call is TRBV6-4, the J call TRBJ2-3; tentatively, D is TRBD2 (5 bases). The V end was cut by 5 bases, the J end by 10 bases, with 10 bases between. The CDR3 length is 11 residues. Germline V gene lookup returns CDR1 MRHNA and CDR2 SNTAGT. CDR3 in amino acids: CASSRAAAQYF. CDR3 coding DNA: TGTGCCAGCAGTCGAGCGGCGGCGCAGTATTTT.

This chain connects TRBV11-2 to TRBJ2-6; weak D call: TRBD1 (5 bases). With 0 bases removed from V and 2 bases from J, the gap between germline ends came to 17 bases. The germline gives CDR1 SGHAT, CDR2 FQNNGV. This CDR3 spans 19 amino acids. CDR3 sequence (DNA): TGTGCCAGCAGCTTAGATCTCGTCAGGGAAACGCCTGGGGCCAACGTCCTGACTTTC. Residues: CASSLDLVRETPGANVLTF.

This clone has a handful of counts. The V and J genes are TRBV13 and TRBJ2-3, with D possibly TRBD1 on 5 matching bases. Trimming took 5 bases from V and 0 from J, leaving 15 bases between them. The CDR3 runs 16 residues. Germline assignment: CDR1 PRHDT and CDR2 FYEKMQ (reference sequence). The DNA of the CDR3 is TGTGCCAGCAGCCGCCTCAGGGAATCTAGCACAGATACGCAGTATTTT. It yields the protein CASSRLRESSTDTQYF.

The rearrangement uses TRBV7-2 and TRBJ1-2; 7 nucleotides align to TRBD1. Per germline, CDR1 SGHTA and CDR2 FQGNSA. The CDR3 sequence is 15 residues long. V shed 3 bases and J 4 bases; nucleotides not matched to a gene: 8. This CDR3 is CASSFGQAGTYGYTF. The CDR3 DNA is TGTGCCAGCAGCTTCGGACAGGCCGGGACCTATGGCTACACCTTC.

V usage is TRBV28 and J usage is TRBJ2-7; 14 bases align to TRBD2. CDR1 is MDHEN, CDR2 SYDVKM, per germline. With V trimmed by 5 bases and J by 2 bases, 17 bases remained unmatched. CDR3 length equals 20 residues. CDR3 region: CASSTPSGTSGRGPTYEQYF. In DNA, the CDR3 is TGTGCCAGCAGTACGCCTTCCGGGACTAGCGGGAGAGGCCCCACCTACGAGCAGTACTTC.

This clone was observed a handful of times. This chain joins TRBV7-9 and TRBJ2-7, with TRBD1 matching 12 bases. Trimming took 5 bases from V and 3 from J; bases not matched to a gene: 8. Germline loops: CDR1 SEHNR, CDR2 FQNEAQ (reference sequence). The CDR3 has 16 amino acids. This CDR3 is CASSPGGQGALYEQYF. CDR3 coding DNA: TGTGCCAGCAGCCCCGGGGGACAGGGGGCTCTCTACGAGCAGTACTTC.

V usage is TRBV28 and J usage is TRBJ1-5; D is unresolved. V lost 6 bases and J lost 7, with 13 bases in between. The CDR3 sequence is 13 residues long. Germline assignment: CDR1 MDHEN and CDR2 SYDVKM. DNA for the CDR3: TGTGCCAGCAGCGATGGGGTGGCCCAGCCCCAGCATTTT. Amino acids: CASSDGVAQPQHF.

This chain links TRBV28 with TRBJ2-7; 11 nucleotides match TRBD1. After removal of 9 bases from V and 6 bases from J, the junction contained 10 bases not matched to a gene. The CDR3 is made up of 14 amino acids. CDR1 and CDR2 from the germline V gene are MDHEN and SYDVKM. The CDR3 DNA follows: TGTGCCAGTCGGACACCCGGGACAGGGGGCGAGCAGTACTTC. Protein sequence: CASRTPGTGGEQYF.

This clone has a handful of counts. V usage is TRBV5-1 and J usage is TRBJ2-7; possible D gene TRBD2, 5 bases. The CDR3 consists of 14 residues. V lost 1 base to trimming and J lost 6 bases, with 14 bases between them. Per germline, CDR1 SGHRS and CDR2 YFSETQ. CDR3 nucleotide sequence: TGCGCCAGCAGCTTGCTCGTATTAGCGTCCGAGCAGTACTTC. Translated: CASSLLVLASEQYF. Based on the CDR3 plus reference TRBV5-1 and TRBJ2-7, the full variable domain is KAGVTQTPRYLIKTRGQQVTLSCSPISGHRSVSWYQQTPGQGLQFLFEYFSETQRNKGNFPGRFSGRQFSNSRSEMNVSTLELGDSALYLCASSLLVLASEQYFGPGTRLTVT.

This clone showed up just once. The chain uses TRBV16 and TRBJ2-2, with D uncertain. Germline V CDR1 and CDR2: KGHSY, FQNENV. The CDR3 has 13 residues. Trimming stripped 4 bases from V and 7 bases from J, with 10 bases between. CDR3 coding DNA: TGTGCCAGCAGCCTACAGAGGTTCGGGGAGCTGTTTTTT. Its protein product is CASSLQRFGELFF.

This clone was seen a few times. This CDR3 is also generated by other DNA sequences in the sample. The rearrangement links TRBV7-8 to TRBJ2-3; no firm D call. The CDR3 runs to 13 residues. Germline V gene sequence: CDR1 SGHVS, CDR2 FQNEAQ. Trimming removed 1 base at V and 1 base at J, with 3 bases between. The CDR3 is CASSLVGTDTQYF. The CDR3 DNA sequence: TGTGCCAGCAGCTTAGTCGGCACAGATACGCAGTATTTT.

The chain uses TRBV18 and TRBJ2-7; tentatively, D is TRBD1 (6 bases). The CDR3 covers 15 residues. Trimming took 3 bases from V and 4 from J, leaving 16 bases between them. Germline V gene sequence: CDR1 KGHSH, CDR2 LQKENI. CDR3 residues: CASSPSNVQGYEQYF. The CDR3 DNA is TGTGCCAGCTCACCTTCAAATGTACAGGGATACGAGCAGTACTTC.

V usage is TRBV21-1 and J usage is TRBJ2-2; the table names TRBD1, a call not compared with the DNA. TRBV21-1 is deemed a pseudogene. CDR3 length: 18 residues. CDR3 DNA sequence: TGTGCCAGCAGCAAACCGGGACAGGGATTTTCGAACACCGGGGAGCTGTTTTTT. Encoded protein: CASSKPGQGFSNTGELFF.

V and J are TRBV5-4 and TRBJ2-1; TRBD2 matches 7 bases. CDR1 and CDR2 from the germline V gene are SGHNT and YYREEE (reference sequence). CDR3 length: 16 residues. The J segment lost 8 bases and the V segment lost 1 base, leaving 12 bases of the junction unmatched. CDR3 sequence (DNA): TGTGCCAGCAGCTTGATGTTGAGCGGGGATAGAGATGAGCAGTTCTTC. Its translation: CASSLMLSGDRDEQFF. The full variable domain, rest sourced from reference TRBV5-4 and TRBJ2-1, is ETGVTQSPTHLIKTRGQQVTLRCSSQSGHNTVSWYQQALGQGPQFIFQYYREEENGRGNFPPRFSGLQFPNYSSELNVNALELDDSALYLCASSLMLSGDRDEQFFGPGTRLTVL.

The chain carries TRBV10-3 and TRBJ1-2; D possibly corresponds to TRBD1 (6 bases). V lost 2 bases to trimming and J lost 6 bases, with 10 bases between them. Germline V CDR1 and CDR2: ENHRY, SYGVKD. The CDR3 has 13 amino acids. The CDR3 DNA follows: TGTGCCATCAGTGAGACAGGGAACGATGGCTACACCTTC. Protein sequence: CAISETGNDGYTF.

In nucleotides, the CDR3 is TGTGCCAGTAGGTCCGGGACAGGGGAAAACATTCAGTACTTC. This sequence encodes CASRSGTGENIQYF. The V gene is TRBV19, the J gene TRBJ2-4; 10 nucleotides match TRBD1. This CDR3 has 14 residues. V was pared by 6 bases and J by 5 bases, with 4 bases of the junction left unmatched. Germline V gene lookup returns CDR1 LNHDA and CDR2 SQIVND (reference sequence).

This chain joins TRBV18 and TRBJ1-5; a possible D gene is TRBD1 (6 bases). The length of the CDR3 is 18 residues. V was clipped by 6 bases and J by 4 bases, with 25 bases between them. CDR1 and CDR2 (germline): KGHSH, LQKENI. CDR3: CASSPSPGQSEGNQPQHF. DNA for the CDR3: TGTGCCAGCTCCCCTAGCCCCGGACAGTCCGAAGGGAATCAGCCCCAGCATTTT.

The table lists this clone with a count of one. The gene calls are TRBV5-1 and TRBJ1-2; tentatively, D is TRBD1 (6 bases). This CDR3 is built from 14 residues. V was cut by 4 bases and J by 7 bases, with 17 bases left in between. Germline lookup yields CDR1 SGHRS and CDR2 YFSETQ. This CDR3 is CASSADSVPRGYTF. The CDR3 coding sequence is TGCGCCAGCAGCGCGGACAGTGTCCCCCGTGGCTACACCTTC.